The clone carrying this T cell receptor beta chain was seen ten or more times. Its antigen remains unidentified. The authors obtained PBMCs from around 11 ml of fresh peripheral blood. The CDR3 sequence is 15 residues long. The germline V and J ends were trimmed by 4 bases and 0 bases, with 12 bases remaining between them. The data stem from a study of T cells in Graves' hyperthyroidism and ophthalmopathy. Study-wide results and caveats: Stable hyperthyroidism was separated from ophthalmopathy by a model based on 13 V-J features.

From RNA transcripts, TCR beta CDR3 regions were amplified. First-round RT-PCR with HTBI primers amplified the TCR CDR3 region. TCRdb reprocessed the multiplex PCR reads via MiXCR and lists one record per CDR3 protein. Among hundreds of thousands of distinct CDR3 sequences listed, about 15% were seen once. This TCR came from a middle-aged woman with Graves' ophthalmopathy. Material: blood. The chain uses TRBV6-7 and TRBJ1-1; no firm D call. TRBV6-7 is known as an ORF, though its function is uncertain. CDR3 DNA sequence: TGTGCCAGCAGTTCCCTAACGGGGATGAACACTGAAGCTTTCTTT. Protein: CASSSLTGMNTEAFF.